Following are 13 T cell receptor beta chains from one sample sequenced in a study of cytomegalovirus exposure and HLA in healthy donors (dated by TCRdb to about 2017). The library was built by means of the immunoSEQ multiplex PCR assay. The multiplex PCR relied on a mix of 60 forward primers for TCR Vbeta segments and 13 reverse primers for TCR Jbeta segments. Sourced from immuneACCESS, this table was stored by TCRdb with only in-frame sequences that have V and J called. A share of the clones is absent; for the studies checked, an unresolved V gene accounts for under half, and the remainder has no known explanation. The sample table records 150,000 to 200,000 clones; about 80% of these occur just once. Roughly 5% of the sample rests with the top ten. The specimen sequenced was PBMCs. These receptors originate from a man younger than 45 in good health and CMV-seronegative.

The chain links TRBV6-5 to TRBJ2-3; D ambiguous. V shed 3 bases and J shed 1 base, with 11 bases lying between them. Germline CDR1 reads MNHEY; CDR2 reads SVGAGI. This CDR3 spans 15 amino acids. CDR3 DNA: TGTGCCAGCAGTTATCCATCCCAGGGCACAGATACGCAGTATTTT. This translates into CASSYPSQGTDTQYF.

This rearrangement joins TRBV6-6 to TRBJ2-3; D is undetermined. V was clipped by 4 bases and J by 4 bases, with 6 bases between them. CDR1 and CDR2 (germline): MNHNY, SVGAGI (reference sequence). The CDR3 totals 12 residues. CDR3 sequence: CASSSGPDTQYF. The CDR3, as DNA: TGTGCCAGCAGTTCAGGCCCAGATACGCAGTATTTT.

This chain links TRBV27 with TRBJ2-7, with 13 bases matching TRBD2. The CDR3 spans 14 residues. Germline CDR1 MNHEY, CDR2 SMNVEV (reference sequence). V trimming: 6 bases; J trimming: 2 bases; junction bases outside the gene matches: 1. The CDR3 reads CASSGLAGAYEQYF. CDR3 nucleotide sequence: TGTGCCAGCAGCGGACTAGCGGGAGCCTACGAGCAGTACTTC.

The J gene is TRBJ1-3, the V gene TRBV30, with D tentatively TRBD1 (5 bases). Germline CDR1 and CDR2: GTSNPN and SVGIG (reference sequence). Trimming removed 2 bases at V and 1 base at J, with 9 bases between. This CDR3 spans 14 amino acids. As DNA, the CDR3 is TGTGCCTGGAGTCCGACAGCTTCTGGAAACACCATATATTTT. This encodes CAWSPTASGNTIYF.

The rearrangement links TRBV5-4 to TRBJ2-7; 15 nucleotides align to TRBD2. Trimming took 4 bases from V and 0 from J; bases not matched to a gene: 5. The CDR3 loop spans 17 amino acids. The germline CDR1 and CDR2 sequences are SGHNT and YYREEE (reference sequence). The CDR3 is CASSRTSGRGSSYEQYF. CDR3 DNA sequence: TGTGCCAGCAGCCGGACTAGCGGGAGGGGGTCCTCCTACGAGCAGTACTTC.

The J gene is TRBJ1-2, the V gene TRBV5-1; D is undetermined. Germline values: CDR1 SGHRS, CDR2 YFSETQ. This CDR3 is 14 amino acids long. Trimming stripped 0 bases from V and 4 bases from J, with 10 bases between. The CDR3 protein is CASSLAPEIYGYTF. The CDR3 region has the DNA TGCGCCAGCAGCTTGGCTCCGGAGATCTATGGCTACACCTTC.

The V and J genes are TRBV27 and TRBJ2-1; D is unresolved. V was clipped by 4 bases and J by 10 bases, with 17 bases between them. CDR1 and CDR2 from the germline V gene are MNHEY and SMNVEV (reference sequence). This CDR3 comprises 14 residues. CDR3 amino acids: CASSSRVPLWEQFF. CDR3 DNA: TGTGCCAGCAGTTCTCGAGTTCCCCTTTGGGAGCAGTTCTTC.

This clone has a handful of counts. The chain uses TRBV19 and TRBJ1-2; possible D gene TRBD1, 6 bases. Trimming cost V 7 bases and J 3 bases, with 15 bases left between them. Germline loops: CDR1 LNHDA, CDR2 SQIVND (reference sequence). The CDR3 sequence is 14 residues long. The CDR3 region has the DNA TGTGCCAGTATCGAAGGGGGGGGCTACTATGGCTACACCTTC. It is translated as CASIEGGGYYGYTF.

This clone showed up just once. The V and J genes are TRBV29-1 and TRBJ1-1; a possible D gene is TRBD1 (5 bases). V was cut by 7 bases and J by 0 bases, with 15 bases left in between. The CDR3 is 14 amino acids. CDR1 is SQVTM, CDR2 ANQGSEA, per germline. CDR3 DNA sequence: TGCAGCGCCTCGGGGGGGGTGTTGAACACTGAAGCTTTCTTT. Translation gives CSASGGVLNTEAFF.

The chain employs TRBV4-3 and TRBJ2-7, with 8 bases lining up with TRBD2. In germline, CDR1 is LGHNA, CDR2 YSLEER. CDR3 length: 15 residues. J was trimmed by 4 bases and V by 1 base; bases with no gene match: 6. The chain's CDR3 is CASSQARGVYYEQYF. The CDR3 DNA follows: TGCGCCAGCAGCCAAGCGCGGGGGGTCTATTACGAGCAGTACTTC.

The chain combines TRBV2 with TRBJ2-2, with a weak D call TRBD1 (8 bases). This CDR3 region has 15 residues. The V gene's germline CDR1 is SNHLY and CDR2 FYNNEI. The V end lost 6 bases, the J end lost 3 bases, and 14 bases lay between the germline ends. The CDR3 DNA sequence: TGTGCCAGCAGCCCAACAGGGGGGGACACCGGGGAGCTGTTTTTT. Amino acids: CASSPTGGDTGELFF.

J is TRBJ2-5 and V is TRBV2; TRBD1 might be the D (6 bases). The CDR3 runs to 12 residues. The ends were cut back, 10 bases at V and 2 bases at J, with 11 bases in the middle. CDR1 is SNHLY and CDR2 is FYNNEI in the germline V gene. Written as DNA, the CDR3 is TGTGCCATCAAGGACAGTCAAGAGACCCAGTACTTC. Translated, it gives CAIKDSQETQYF.

The J gene is TRBJ2-1, the V gene TRBV11-2; D not certain. This CDR3 has 14 residues. Trimming removed 5 bases at V and 0 bases at J, with 8 bases between. Germline CDR1 and CDR2: SGHAT and FQNNGV. CDR3 region: CASSRLSSYNEQFF. The CDR3 DNA reads TGTGCCAGCAGCCGGTTAAGCTCCTACAATGAGCAGTTCTTC.